The rows below give T cell receptor beta chains drawn from one sample of a study of breast tumors, draining lymph nodes, adjacent tissues. TCRdb used MiXCR to reprocess the multiplex PCR reads, holding one entry per CDR3 protein. The sample contains over 250,000 distinct CDR3 sequences, about 30% of which appear only once. Sequenced material: axillary lymph node tissue. All receptors come from a female donor with breast cancer. Some clones in this sample may be carry-over from other donors' samples. CDR3s leave out the opening cysteine and the closing phenylalanine or tryptophan. Fields, in order: V gene, J gene, CDR3 protein.

TRBV19	TRBJ2-6	ATSDRDGANVLT
TRBV7-2	TRBJ1-3	ASSRTSGGGNTIY
TRBV7-2	TRBJ2-3	ASKIGRVPTDTQY
TRBV9	TRBJ2-7	ASSVGGTAYEQY
TRBV7-2	TRBJ1-2	ASSLGIFYGYT
TRBV24-1	TRBJ2-3	ATSKNREGTDTQY
TRBV12-3/TRBV12-4	TRBJ2-1	ASSLQLAGGDEQF
TRBV4-1	TRBJ1-5	ASSQREGGDQPQH
TRBV7-9	TRBJ2-1	AGGLAGYNEQF
TRBV12-3/TRBV12-4	TRBJ2-7	ASSTRGGSGSAYEQY
TRBV12-3/TRBV12-4	TRBJ1-6	ASSSTWPAPLH
TRBV20-1	TRBJ2-3	SARAPSGGSTDTQY
TRBV14	TRBJ1-1	AGSQVDREPF
TRBV19	TRBJ1-3	ASSIGTVETPRY
TRBV11-3	TRBJ2-2	ASSLTGRDTGELF
TRBV5-6	TRBJ2-1	ASSPIGALGEGNEQF
TRBV7-2	TRBJ1-4	ASSLMRETNEKLF
TRBV6-2/TRBV6-3	TRBJ2-7	ASSYSRTRHEQY
TRBV29-1	TRBJ1-2	SVLAGTGNYGYT
TRBV5-1	TRBJ2-3	ASIPLAGDTQY
TRBV11-2	TRBJ2-3	ALDPGPITDTQY
TRBV7-2	TRBJ2-3	ASSQSSGGTIGDTQY
TRBV29-1	TRBJ1-2	SLPGVYGYT
TRBV11-3	TRBJ2-5	ASSFPRQGLETQY
TRBV11-2	TRBJ2-7	ASSLSIGRNYEQY
TRBV28	TRBJ2-3	ASKRQESTDTQY
TRBV5-1	TRBJ2-5	ASSTQAGGYQETQY
TRBV4-3	TRBJ2-1	ASSQDLRSSGTYNEQF
TRBV10-2	TRBJ2-3	ASGGTSGRTDTQY
TRBV30	TRBJ2-1	AWSHVNEQF
TRBV2	TRBJ2-7	ASRVGTGASYEQY
TRBV12-3/TRBV12-4	TRBJ2-7	ASSLVPGGPTAIYEQY
TRBV20-1	TRBJ2-3	SARNYQGEYNEQY
TRBV27	TRBJ2-2	ATRRTSGLNTGELF
TRBV5-6	TRBJ2-2	ASSFLGSGELF
TRBV5-1	TRBJ1-3	ASSLGGTDSGNTIY
TRBV11-2	TRBJ1-1	ASSQDWDREAF
TRBV7-3	TRBJ1-1	ASSASPGTEAF
TRBV5-1	TRBJ2-7	ASRSGLVNEQY
TRBV4-2	TRBJ1-2	ASSQDPRNYGYT
TRBV29-1	TRBJ2-3	RLAGGHTDTQY
TRBV11-3	TRBJ2-7	ASSQRTGGEQY
TRBV5-6	TRBJ2-6	ASSPRWANVLT